This passage covers 5 T cell receptor beta chains from one sample sequenced in a study of T-cell memory formation after mild COVID-19. TCRdb re-analysed the 5' RACE reads in MiXCR, keeping a single row per CDR3 protein. The table lists about 130,000 distinct CDR3 sequences, more than 15% of them singletons. The source material was PBMCs or a T cell subset sorted from them (not recorded which). The receptors derive from a man aged 18-30 years who had mild COVID-19 (a few samples of this study predate the infection). Cell type and time point are not known.

The chain couples TRBV7-9 to TRBJ1-2, with no clear D. The CDR3 runs 15 residues. CDR1 is SEHNR, CDR2 FQNEAQ, per germline (reference sequence). Trimming took off 2 bases at V and 2 bases at J, with 12 bases between the two ends. This chain's CDR3 is CASSLQVLENYGYTF. In DNA, the CDR3 is TGTGCCAGCAGCTTACAGGTGTTAGAGAACTATGGCTACACCTTC.

This chain joins TRBV7-9 and TRBJ2-1, with a possible D match to TRBD1 (5 bases). CDR1 is SEHNR, CDR2 FQNEAQ, per germline (reference sequence). With 5 bases removed from V and 0 bases from J, the gap between germline ends came to 14 bases. The CDR3 is made up of 16 amino acids. For the CDR3, the DNA is TGTGCCAGCAGCACCCGACAGATCAGCTCCTACAATGAGCAGTTCTTC. Residues: CASSTRQISSYNEQFF.

In its sample, this clonotype was seen a few times. The V call is TRBV10-3, the J call TRBJ1-2, with D perhaps matching TRBD1 (6 bases). From germline, CDR1 is ENHRY and CDR2 SYGVKD. Trimming removed 3 bases at V and 0 bases at J, with 14 bases between. The CDR3 has 16 amino acids. The CDR3 DNA reads TGTGCCATCAGTGATATTAGGACAGTAGCTAACTATGGCTACACCTTC. It translates to CAISDIRTVANYGYTF.

This clonotype was seen more than once but under ten times. V usage is TRBV4-2 and J usage is TRBJ2-4, with D uncertain. The CDR3 loop spans 17 amino acids. Germline loops: CDR1 LGHNA, CDR2 YNFKEQ. The ends were cut back, 0 bases at V and 0 bases at J, with 12 bases in the middle. DNA for the CDR3: TGTGCCAGCAGCCAAGATTGGAGTGATCTAGCCAAAAACATTCAGTACTTC. This translates into CASSQDWSDLAKNIQYF.

This clonotype was counted a few times. This chain connects TRBV7-3 to TRBJ2-3; D may be TRBD2 (5 bases). The V end was cut by 5 bases, the J end by 2 bases, with 11 bases between. The length of the CDR3 is 14 residues. CDR1 SGHTA and CDR2 FQGTGA come from the germline V gene. CDR3 protein: CASSPGETTDTQYF. The CDR3 bases are TGTGCCAGCAGCCCCGGGGAAACCACAGATACGCAGTATTTT.